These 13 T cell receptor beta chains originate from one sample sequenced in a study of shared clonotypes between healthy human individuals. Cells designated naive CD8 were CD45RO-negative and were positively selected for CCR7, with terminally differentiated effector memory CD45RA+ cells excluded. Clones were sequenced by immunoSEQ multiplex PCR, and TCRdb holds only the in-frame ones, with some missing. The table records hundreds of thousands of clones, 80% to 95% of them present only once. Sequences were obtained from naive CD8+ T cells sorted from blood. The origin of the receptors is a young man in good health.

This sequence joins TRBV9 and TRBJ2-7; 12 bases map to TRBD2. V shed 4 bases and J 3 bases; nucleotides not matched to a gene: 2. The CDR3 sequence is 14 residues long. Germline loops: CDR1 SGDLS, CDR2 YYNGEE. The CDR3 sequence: CASSSGLAGYEQYF. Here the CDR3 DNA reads TGTGCCAGCAGCTCGGGACTAGCGGGCTACGAGCAGTACTTC.

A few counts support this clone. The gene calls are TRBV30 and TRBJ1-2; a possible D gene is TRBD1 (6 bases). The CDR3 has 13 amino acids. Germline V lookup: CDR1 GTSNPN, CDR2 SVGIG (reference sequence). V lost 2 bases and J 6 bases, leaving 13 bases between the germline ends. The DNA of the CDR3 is TGTGCCTGGAGTAAGTTCTCAGGGGATGGCTACACCTTC. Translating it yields CAWSKFSGDGYTF.

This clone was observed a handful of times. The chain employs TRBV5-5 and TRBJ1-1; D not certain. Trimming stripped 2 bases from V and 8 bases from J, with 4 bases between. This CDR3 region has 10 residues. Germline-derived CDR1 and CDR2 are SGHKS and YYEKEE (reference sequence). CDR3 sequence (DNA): TGTGCCAGCAGCTTCAGGGAAGCTTTCTTT. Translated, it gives CASSFREAFF.

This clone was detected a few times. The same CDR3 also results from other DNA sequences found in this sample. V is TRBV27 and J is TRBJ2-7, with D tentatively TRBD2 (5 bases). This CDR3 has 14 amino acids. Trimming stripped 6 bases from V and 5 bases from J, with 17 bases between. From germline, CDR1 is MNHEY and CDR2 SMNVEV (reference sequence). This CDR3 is CASSLLGAEDEQYF. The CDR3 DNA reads TGTGCCAGCAGCCTACTAGGTGCCGAGGACGAGCAGTACTTC.

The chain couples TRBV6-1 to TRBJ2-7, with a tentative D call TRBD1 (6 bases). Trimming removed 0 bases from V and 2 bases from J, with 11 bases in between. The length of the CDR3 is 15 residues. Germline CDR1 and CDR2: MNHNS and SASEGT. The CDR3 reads CASSEATGQPYEQYF. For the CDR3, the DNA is TGTGCCAGCAGTGAAGCAACGGGACAACCCTACGAGCAGTACTTC.

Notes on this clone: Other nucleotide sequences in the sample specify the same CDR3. CDR3 protein: CASSYRQTYEQYF. DNA of the CDR3: TGTGCCAGCAGTTATCGGCAGACCTACGAGCAGTACTTC. This chain connects TRBV6-5 to TRBJ2-7; D not certain. This CDR3 is 13 amino acids long. Trimming took off 3 bases at V and 2 bases at J, with 8 bases between the two ends. Germline CDR1 MNHEY, CDR2 SVGAGI.

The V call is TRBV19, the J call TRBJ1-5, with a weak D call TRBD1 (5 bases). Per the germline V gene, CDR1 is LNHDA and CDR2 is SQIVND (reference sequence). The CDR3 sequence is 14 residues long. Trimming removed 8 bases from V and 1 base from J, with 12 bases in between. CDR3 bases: TGTGCCAGTTCGGCGTGGGGGAGCAATCAGCCCCAGCATTTT. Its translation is CASSAWGSNQPQHF.

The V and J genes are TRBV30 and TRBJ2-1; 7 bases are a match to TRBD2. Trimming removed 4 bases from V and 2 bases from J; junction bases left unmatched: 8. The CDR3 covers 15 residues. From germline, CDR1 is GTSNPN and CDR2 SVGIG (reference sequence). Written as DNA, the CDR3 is TGTGCCTGGACCATCGCTAGCGGCCCCTACAATGAGCAGTTCTTC. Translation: CAWTIASGPYNEQFF.

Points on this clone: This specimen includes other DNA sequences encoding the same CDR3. In DNA form, the CDR3 reads TGTGCCAGCTCACCTGGTGGGGACGAGCAGTACTTC. Its translation: CASSPGGDEQYF. This chain joins TRBV18 and TRBJ2-7; no clear D gene. The CDR3 extends over 12 amino acids. CDR1 and CDR2 from the germline V gene are KGHSH and LQKENI. The ends were cut back, 3 bases at V and 5 bases at J, with 8 bases in the middle.

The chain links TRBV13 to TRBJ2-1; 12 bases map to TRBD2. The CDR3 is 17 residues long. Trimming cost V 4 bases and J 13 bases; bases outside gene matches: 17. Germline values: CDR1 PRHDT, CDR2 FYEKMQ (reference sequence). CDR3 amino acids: CASSSTGTSGPRPIQFF. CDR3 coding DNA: TGTGCCAGCAGCTCAACCGGGACTAGCGGGCCGCGTCCGATCCAGTTCTTC.

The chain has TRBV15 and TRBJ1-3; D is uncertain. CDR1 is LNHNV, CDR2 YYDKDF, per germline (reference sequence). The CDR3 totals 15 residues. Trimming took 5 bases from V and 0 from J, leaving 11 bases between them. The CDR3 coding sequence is TGTGCCACCAGCTCCTTGAGTACCTCTGGAAACACCATATATTTT. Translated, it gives CATSSLSTSGNTIYF.

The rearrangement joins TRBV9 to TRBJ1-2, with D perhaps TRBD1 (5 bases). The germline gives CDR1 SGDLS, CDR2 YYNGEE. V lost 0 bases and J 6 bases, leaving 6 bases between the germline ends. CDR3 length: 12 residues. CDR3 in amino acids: CASSVVGDGYTF. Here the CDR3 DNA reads TGTGCCAGCAGCGTAGTAGGGGATGGCTACACCTTC.

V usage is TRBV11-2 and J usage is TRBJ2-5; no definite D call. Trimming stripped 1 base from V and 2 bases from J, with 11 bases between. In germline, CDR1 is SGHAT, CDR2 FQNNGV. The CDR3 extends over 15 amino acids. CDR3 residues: CASSLGPGTQETQYF. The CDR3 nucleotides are TGTGCCAGCAGCTTAGGCCCGGGCACTCAAGAGACCCAGTACTTC.